These 28 T cell receptor beta chains share one sample of origin, sequenced in a study of T cell changes during pregnancy in multiple sclerosis (dated by TCRdb to the late 2010s). The library was built by means of the immunoSEQ multiplex PCR assay. In TCRdb, the immuneACCESS table is reduced to in-frame sequences with V and J assigned. These tables do not hold every clone; where another copy was compared, an unresolved V gene accounts for under half, and the others remain unexplained. For this sample there are about 30,000 clones; approximately 91% appear just once. The ten largest account for 3.5% to 5.5% of the sample. The source material was peripheral blood, sampled in the second trimester of pregnancy. These receptors came from a female donor in good health, enrolled as a control in a pregnancy study.

V is TRBV5-4 and J is TRBJ1-5, with TRBD1 identical over 8 bases. The CDR3 runs 14 residues. The J segment lost 2 bases and the V segment lost 2 bases, leaving 0 bases of the junction unmatched. Per the germline V gene, CDR1 is SGHNT and CDR2 is YYREEE (reference sequence). This CDR3 reads CASSLQGGNQPQHF. The CDR3 nucleotides read TGTGCCAGCAGCTTACAGGGGGGCAATCAGCCCCAGCATTTT. Filled out from reference TRBV5-4 and TRBJ1-5, the complete variable domain reads ETGVTQSPTHLIKTRGQQVTLRCSSQSGHNTVSWYQQALGQGPQFIFQYYREEENGRGNFPPRFSGLQFPNYSSELNVNALELDDSALYLCASSLQGGNQPQHFGDGTRLSIL.

The gene calls are TRBV6-1 and TRBJ1-1; 9 positions agree with TRBD1. The CDR3 has 19 amino acids. With V trimmed by 6 bases and J by 0 bases, 17 bases remained unmatched. Germline CDR1 MNHNS, CDR2 SASEGT. Here the CDR3 DNA reads TGTGCCAGCAGGGAAACCCTTACAGGGGGCTCTAAAGTGAACACTGAAGCTTTCTTT. It specifies CASRETLTGGSKVNTEAFF.

The CDR3 DNA reads as TGTGCCAGCAGGGCACCGGGACAGGGGAACACTGAAGCTTTCTTT. Its protein product is CASRAPGQGNTEAFF. The rearrangement joins TRBV11-2 to TRBJ1-1; 9 positions agree with TRBD1. J gave up 1 base and V 6 bases, and 6 bases lay outside the gene matches. Looked up from germline, CDR1 is SGHAT and CDR2 is FQNNGV. The CDR3 spans 15 residues.

V usage is TRBV13 and J usage is TRBJ2-7, with unresolved D. The V and J ends lost 3 bases and 0 bases respectively, with 3 bases between them. The CDR3 is 12 residues long. Per the germline V gene, CDR1 is PRHDT and CDR2 is FYEKMQ (reference sequence). The CDR3 loop reads CASSFSSYEQYF. The CDR3 region has the DNA TGTGCCAGCAGCTTTAGCTCCTACGAGCAGTACTTC.

The gene calls are TRBV7-8 and TRBJ2-7; the D gene is possibly TRBD1 (6 bases). The germline CDR1 and CDR2 sequences are SGHVS and FQNEAQ. Between the trimmed V and J ends, which lost 1 base and 7 bases, there was a span of 11 bases. The CDR3 has 13 amino acids. CDR3 amino acids: CASSLVEGGEQYF. CDR3 DNA sequence: TGTGCCAGCAGCTTAGTTGAAGGGGGTGAGCAGTACTTC.

The genes are TRBV7-8 and TRBJ2-5, with TRBD1 matching over 7 bases. The CDR3 extends over 16 amino acids. Germline V gene sequence: CDR1 SGHVS, CDR2 FQNEAQ. The J segment lost 5 bases and the V segment lost 5 bases, leaving 14 bases of the junction unmatched. Here the CDR3 DNA reads TGTGCCAGCAGCCCACACGCCCCGACAGGGTGGGAGACCCAGTACTTC. Amino acids: CASSPHAPTGWETQYF.

This rearrangement joins TRBV28 to TRBJ2-1, with 9 bases matching TRBD2. CDR1 is MDHEN, CDR2 SYDVKM, per germline. With V trimmed by 5 bases and J by 2 bases, 10 bases remained unmatched. The CDR3 extends over 17 amino acids. CDR3 in amino acids: CASSIMGSSGTYNEQFF. CDR3 coding DNA: TGTGCCAGCAGTATAATGGGGTCTAGCGGGACCTACAATGAGCAGTTCTTC.

The chain joins TRBV2 to TRBJ1-2, with 7 bases identical to TRBD1. V was clipped by 8 bases and J by 2 bases; unmatched bases: 5. Germline CDR1 reads SNHLY; CDR2 reads FYNNEI. The CDR3 is 13 residues long. The CDR3 loop is CASPQGVNYGYTF. The DNA of the CDR3 is TGTGCCAGCCCTCAGGGGGTGAACTATGGCTACACCTTC.

The chain recombines TRBV6-6 with TRBJ2-7; 9 positions agree with TRBD1. The CDR3 runs 15 residues. Germline CDR1 and CDR2: MNHNY and SVGAGI (reference sequence). The trim removed 7 bases at V and 5 bases at J, leaving 12 bases unmatched. The CDR3 here is CASKRQGGQGDEQYF. The CDR3 region has the DNA TGTGCCAGCAAACGACAGGGGGGACAAGGAGACGAGCAGTACTTC.

This clone has more than one count but fewer than ten. V is TRBV21-1 and J is TRBJ2-7; no check of the table's D call, TRBD2, against the DNA was made. TRBV21-1 is given as a pseudogene. The CDR3 spans 13 residues. The CDR3 here is CASSKAGGAGDPF. The CDR3, as DNA: TGTGCCAGCAGCAAAGCGGGGGGAGCGGGAGACCCTTTC.

The V call is TRBV11-3, the J call TRBJ2-3, with D perhaps matching TRBD1 (5 bases). V lost 5 bases and J lost 2, with 11 bases in between. This CDR3 region has 14 residues. In germline, CDR1 is SGHNT, CDR2 YENEEA. This chain's CDR3 is CASSKGWDTDTQYF. The CDR3 DNA reads TGTGCCAGCAGCAAGGGGTGGGACACAGATACGCAGTATTTT.

J is TRBJ1-1 and V is TRBV5-1, with a weak D call TRBD1 (6 bases). The germline CDR1 and CDR2 sequences are SGHRS and YFSETQ. The CDR3 spans 15 residues. V was shortened by 4 bases and J by 4 bases, with 17 bases between the two germline ends. The CDR3 coding sequence is TGCGCCAGCAGCCCGGGGCCGGGACAAGCCACTGAAGCTTTCTTT. Protein: CASSPGPGQATEAFF.

The chain recombines TRBV27 with TRBJ2-3; perhaps TRBD2 as D (5 bases). The CDR3 contains 13 residues. The germline V gene has CDR1 MNHEY and CDR2 SMNVEV (reference sequence). The V end lost 8 bases, the J end lost 3 bases, and 12 bases lay between the germline ends. CDR3 protein: CASHPAGTDTQYF. The CDR3 nucleotides read TGTGCCAGCCATCCCGCGGGTACAGATACGCAGTATTTT.

This sequence joins TRBV11-1 and TRBJ2-7; D remains ambiguous. The CDR3 runs 12 residues. Germline V CDR1 and CDR2: SGHAT, FQDESV (reference sequence). V was trimmed by 4 bases and J by 2 bases, leaving 6 bases between them. CDR3 nucleotide sequence: TGTGCCAGCAGCTCCTCCCCCTACGAGCAGTACTTC. Its translation: CASSSSPYEQYF.

Concerning this clone itself: Other nucleotide sequences in the sample specify the same CDR3. The rearrangement uses TRBV15 and TRBJ2-2; tentative D call: TRBD2 (7 bases). Between the trimmed V and J ends, which lost 1 base and 4 bases, there was a span of 10 bases. The germline V gene encodes CDR1 LNHNV and CDR2 YYDKDF (reference sequence). The CDR3 is 15 residues long. The DNA of the CDR3 is TGTGCCACCAGCAGAGGGGGGGGGCCCACCGGGGAGCTGTTTTTT. It encodes CATSRGGGPTGELFF.

J is TRBJ2-7 and V is TRBV6-6, with 13 positions matching TRBD2. The V segment lost 2 bases and the J segment 9 bases; nucleotides outside the gene matches: 4. Germline loops: CDR1 MNHNY, CDR2 SVGAGI (reference sequence). The CDR3 has 14 amino acids. The CDR3 region has the DNA TGTGCCAGCAGTTACGGACTAGCGGGAGAGGGGCAGTACTTC. The encoded protein is CASSYGLAGEGQYF.

The V call is TRBV9, the J call TRBJ1-1; 7 bases align to TRBD1. J was trimmed by 5 bases and V by 3 bases; bases with no gene match: 13. This CDR3 contains 16 residues. CDR1 is SGDLS, CDR2 YYNGEE, per germline. In DNA, the CDR3 is TGTGCCAGCAGCGCCACGGCCTGGGACAGCGGAACTGAAGCTTTCTTT. As protein: CASSATAWDSGTEAFF.

CDR3 DNA: TGTGCCAGCAGTCTTGAGGGGGATGAAAAACTGTTTTTT. Protein sequence: CASSLEGDEKLFF. The gene calls are TRBV25-1 and TRBJ1-4; a possible D gene is TRBD1 (6 bases). Between the trimmed V and J ends, which lost 5 bases and 6 bases, there was a span of 10 bases. The CDR3 sequence is 13 residues long. In germline, CDR1 is MGHDK, CDR2 SYGVNS.

V gene TRBV5-1 combines with J gene TRBJ2-7; tentative D call: TRBD2 (5 bases). The germline V gene has CDR1 SGHRS and CDR2 YFSETQ. Trimming stripped 2 bases from V and 0 bases from J, with 12 bases between. The CDR3 runs 15 residues. DNA of the CDR3: TGCGCCAGCAGCTTCATGGACTTCAGCTCCTACGAGCAGTACTTC. The encoded protein is CASSFMDFSSYEQYF.

V gene TRBV10-1 combines with J gene TRBJ2-7; the D gene is possibly TRBD1 (5 bases). CDR3 length: 13 residues. The V gene's germline CDR1 is WNHNN and CDR2 SYGVQD (reference sequence). Trimming shortened V by 5 bases and J by 2 bases, and 10 bases separated the two germline ends. In nucleotides, the CDR3 is TGCGCCAGCAGTCAAACAGGTACCTACGAGCAGTACTTC. This encodes CASSQTGTYEQYF.

The chain joins TRBV7-6 to TRBJ1-5, with 10 bases fitting TRBD1. The V gene end was trimmed by 3 bases and the J gene end by 3 bases; junction bases not matched to a gene: 2. Germline CDR1 and CDR2: SGHVS and FNYEAQ. CDR3 length: 15 amino acids. For the CDR3, the DNA is TGTGCCAGCAGCTTGGGACAGGGGTTCAATCAGCCCCAGCATTTT. Translation gives CASSLGQGFNQPQHF.

The chain joins TRBV5-5 to TRBJ1-1; perhaps TRBD1 as D (5 bases). Looked up from germline, CDR1 is SGHKS and CDR2 is YYEKEE (reference sequence). V dropped 4 bases and J dropped 0 bases, with 10 bases sitting between them. The CDR3 contains 14 residues. CDR3 protein: CASSLRAMNTEAFF. DNA of the CDR3: TGTGCCAGCAGCCTCAGGGCCATGAACACTGAAGCTTTCTTT.

This chain uses TRBV28 with TRBJ2-7, with 11 bases identical to TRBD2. The CDR3 totals 16 residues. V was pared by 5 bases and J by 0 bases, with 6 bases of the junction left unmatched. Per germline, CDR1 MDHEN and CDR2 SYDVKM. CDR3 bases: TGTGCCAGCAGTCTTACCGGGACTAGCGGCTCCTACGAGCAGTACTTC. Translated: CASSLTGTSGSYEQYF.

V gene TRBV27 combines with J gene TRBJ1-3, with D uncertain. Germline V CDR1 and CDR2: MNHEY, SMNVEV (reference sequence). Trimming left V 3 bases short and J 0 bases short, with 12 bases between. The CDR3 covers 16 residues. The CDR3 loop is CASSLSGIPSGNTIYF. As DNA, the CDR3 is TGTGCCAGCAGTTTGTCCGGGATCCCCTCTGGAAACACCATATATTTT.

This chain links TRBV28 with TRBJ1-4, with D maybe TRBD1 (6 bases). The V end lost 5 bases, the J end lost 8 bases, and 15 bases lay between the germline ends. Germline assignment: CDR1 MDHEN and CDR2 SYDVKM. The CDR3 covers 14 residues. The CDR3 nucleotides read TGTGCCAGCAGTACGAACAGGGTAGGAGAAAAACTGTTTTTT. Its protein is CASSTNRVGEKLFF.

The chain recombines TRBV6-4 with TRBJ2-3, with 8 bases matching TRBD2. V dropped 3 bases and J dropped 4; count of bases not matched to a gene: 9. The germline CDR1 and CDR2 sequences are MRHNA and SNTAGT. The CDR3 is 16 amino acids. The CDR3 sequence: CASSDGERGPSDTQYF. As DNA, the CDR3 is TGTGCCAGCAGTGATGGCGAGCGGGGGCCGTCAGATACGCAGTATTTT.

J is TRBJ2-1 and V is TRBV15; 10 bases agree with TRBD1. Per germline, CDR1 LNHNV and CDR2 YYDKDF (reference sequence). Trimming cost V 3 bases and J 8 bases; bases outside gene matches: 1. The CDR3 length is 13 residues. Here the CDR3 reads CATSRGTGDEQFF. The CDR3 nucleotides are TGTGCCACCAGCAGGGGGACAGGGGATGAGCAGTTCTTC.

Written as DNA, the CDR3 is TGTGCCAGTAGCGAAATTGTGGCAGGGGCCAACGTCCTGACTTTC. Its protein product is CASSEIVAGANVLTF. This chain joins TRBV19 and TRBJ2-6; no clear D gene. The germline gives CDR1 LNHDA, CDR2 SQIVND (reference sequence). The germline V and J ends were trimmed by 6 bases and 4 bases, with 13 bases remaining between them. The CDR3 runs to 15 residues.